The 32 T cell receptor beta chains reported below all come from one sample, sequenced in a study of cytomegalovirus exposure and HLA in healthy donors. The primer mix had 60 Vbeta and 13 Jbeta primers. Only in-frame clones appear in the TCRdb table, and some are missing; sequencing was by immunoSEQ multiplex PCR. The sample contains about 180,000 clones, about four fifths of which appear only once. The specimen sequenced was PBMCs. Receptors originate from a woman aged 45-65 years in good health and CMV-seropositive.

The chain links TRBV2 to TRBJ1-1, with D possibly being TRBD1 (5 bases). Germline V gene lookup returns CDR1 SNHLY and CDR2 FYNNEI. This CDR3 comprises 14 residues. The V end lost 4 bases, the J end lost 6 bases, and 15 bases lay between the germline ends. The CDR3 coding sequence is TGTGCCAGCAGTGTAAGTGAAAGGGGTGCTGAAGCTTTCTTT. Its protein product is CASSVSERGAEAFF.

The chain has TRBV14 and TRBJ2-1; 11 bases align to TRBD1. CDR3 size: 17 residues. V was pared by 3 bases and J by 4 bases, with 8 bases of the junction left unmatched. Germline values: CDR1 SGHDN, CDR2 FVKESK. The CDR3 is CASSQGRTGGRYNEQFF. CDR3 sequence (DNA): TGTGCCAGCAGCCAGGGGAGGACAGGGGGCCGTTACAATGAGCAGTTCTTC.

The chain recombines TRBV7-9 with TRBJ2-2; D unclear. The CDR3 sequence is 17 residues long. Deletions cut 2 bases from V and 4 bases from J, with 17 bases between. Per the germline V gene, CDR1 is SEHNR and CDR2 is FQNEAQ (reference sequence). The chain's CDR3 is CASSLISVATITGELFF. In nucleotides, the CDR3 is TGTGCCAGCAGCTTAATCTCGGTAGCAACCATCACCGGGGAGCTGTTTTTT.

The chain carries TRBV7-6 and TRBJ1-1; D call uncertain. The V end was cut by 1 base, the J end by 0 bases, with 9 bases between. The CDR3 has 15 residues. Germline V gives CDR1 SGHVS, CDR2 FNYEAQ. This chain's CDR3 is CASSLDATLNTEAFF. CDR3 sequence (DNA): TGTGCCAGCAGCTTAGATGCGACATTGAACACTGAAGCTTTCTTT.

This chain links TRBV6-6 with TRBJ2-2; 8 bases match TRBD2. The CDR3 totals 15 residues. V lost 5 bases and J lost 4; bases outside the gene matches: 6. CDR1 is MNHNY and CDR2 is SVGAGI in the germline V gene (reference sequence). The CDR3 DNA follows: TGTGCCAGCAGTGCCGCGGGAGGCCGCACCGGGGAGCTGTTTTTT. Protein sequence: CASSAAGGRTGELFF.

The chain couples TRBV9 to TRBJ1-2, with D possibly being TRBD1 (5 bases). The CDR3 runs 13 residues. CDR1 is SGDLS, CDR2 YYNGEE, per germline. The V end lost 4 bases, the J end lost 2 bases, and 9 bases lay between the germline ends. The CDR3 loop is CASSLNRNYGYTF. The CDR3 region has the DNA TGTGCCAGCAGCCTTAACAGGAACTATGGCTACACCTTC.

This chain links TRBV19 with TRBJ1-1; D is unclear. From germline, CDR1 is LNHDA and CDR2 SQIVND (reference sequence). V was pared by 5 bases and J by 1 base, with 11 bases between. This CDR3 region has 14 residues. CDR3 protein: CASSDLGRNTEAFF. The CDR3 DNA is TGTGCCAGTAGTGACCTCGGGAGGAACACTGAAGCTTTCTTT.

The gene calls are TRBV9 and TRBJ2-3; possible D gene TRBD2, 6 bases. CDR1 and CDR2 from the germline V gene are SGDLS and YYNGEE. Trimming took 4 bases from V and 6 from J, leaving 12 bases between them. The CDR3 sequence is 13 residues long. CDR3 nucleotides: TGTGCCAGCAGCAGAACTAGCAAGGATACGCAGTATTTT. Translation gives CASSRTSKDTQYF.

This clone has a handful of counts. The chain employs TRBV28 and TRBJ1-1; 7 positions agree with TRBD1. This CDR3 is 13 amino acids long. The junction had 5 bases not matched to a gene; V was cut back by 5 bases and J by 5 bases. Germline assignment: CDR1 MDHEN and CDR2 SYDVKM. CDR3 sequence: CASSRKGATEAFF. As DNA, the CDR3 is TGTGCCAGCAGTCGGAAGGGGGCGACTGAAGCTTTCTTT.

The V call is TRBV9, the J call TRBJ1-1; the match to TRBD1 covers 8 bases. CDR1 is SGDLS and CDR2 is YYNGEE in the germline V gene. This CDR3 has 14 amino acids. The V gene end was trimmed by 0 bases and the J gene end by 6 bases; junction bases not matched to a gene: 4. The CDR3 DNA reads TGTGCCAGCAGCGTAGTAGGGACAGGATCTGAAGCTTTCTTT. This sequence encodes CASSVVGTGSEAFF.

The CDR3 region has the DNA TGTGCCAGCAGCGTAGGAGTTTATCAGCCCCAGCATTTT. Translation gives CASSVGVYQPQHF. This chain links TRBV9 with TRBJ1-5; D is unresolved. V was trimmed by 0 bases and J by 5 bases, leaving 6 bases between them. The CDR3 length is 13 residues. Germline CDR1 is SGDLS and CDR2 is YYNGEE. Full variable domain (rest looked up from reference TRBV9 and TRBJ1-5): DSGVTQTPKHLITATGQRVTLRCSPRSGDLSVYWYQQSLDQGLQFLIQYYNGEERAKGNILERFSAQQFPDLHSELNLSSLELGDSALYFCASSVGVYQPQHFGDGTRLSIL.

The chain is built from TRBV2 and TRBJ2-1; possibly TRBD2 for D (5 bases). Germline V gene data show CDR1 as SNHLY and CDR2 as FYNNEI. CDR3 length: 14 amino acids. V gave up 9 bases and J gave up 0 bases, with 12 bases separating them. This CDR3 is CARRNGSSYNEQFF. The CDR3, as DNA: TGTGCCAGGAGGAATGGGAGCTCCTACAATGAGCAGTTCTTC.

The chain combines TRBV11-3 with TRBJ2-1; tentative D call: TRBD2 (6 bases). This CDR3 contains 14 residues. V was shortened by 2 bases and J by 6 bases, with 11 bases between the two germline ends. CDR1 and CDR2 (germline): SGHNT, YENEEA. This CDR3 is CASSLMASANEQFF. CDR3 in DNA: TGTGCCAGCAGCTTAATGGCTAGCGCCAATGAGCAGTTCTTC.

CDR3 sequence reads: CASSFFPTGDHGYTF. CDR3 bases: TGTGCCAGCAGCTTCTTTCCGACAGGGGATCATGGCTACACCTTC. The rearrangement uses TRBV5-4 and TRBJ1-2; 8 bases are shared with TRBD1. Germline trimming cut 2 bases from V and 6 bases from J; bases unmatched to any gene: 9. The CDR3 loop spans 15 amino acids. Germline CDR1 SGHNT, CDR2 YYREEE (reference sequence).

J is TRBJ1-5 and V is TRBV19; tentatively, D is TRBD1 (6 bases). The CDR3 consists of 15 residues. CDR1 is LNHDA, CDR2 SQIVND, per germline (reference sequence). Trimming shortened V by 0 bases and J by 3 bases, and 9 bases separated the two germline ends. The CDR3 nucleotides read TGTGCCAGTAGTATAGAGGGGGCGTCCAATCAGCCCCAGCATTTT. This encodes CASSIEGASNQPQHF. The whole variable domain, remainder taken from reference TRBV19 and TRBJ1-5, is DGGITQSPKYLFRKEGQNVTLSCEQNLNHDAMYWYRQDPGQGLRLIYYSQIVNDFQKGDIAEGYSVSREKKESFPLTVTSAQKNPTAFYLCASSIEGASNQPQHFGDGTRLSIL.

V and J are TRBV19 and TRBJ2-1; 7 positions match TRBD1. The CDR3 is 14 residues long. V shed 7 bases and J 1 base; nucleotides not matched to a gene: 4. CDR1 is LNHDA and CDR2 is SQIVND in the germline V gene (reference sequence). CDR3 sequence (DNA): TGTGCCAGTATACCGGGACAGTCCTACAATGAGCAGTTCTTC. Translated: CASIPGQSYNEQFF.

This clone has just a few counts. Germline is not matched at one junction end, which may reflect a read error. The chain couples TRBV7-9 to TRBJ2-5, with 8 bases lining up with TRBD2. CDR1 and CDR2 from the germline V gene are SEHNR and FQNEAQ (reference sequence). The CDR3 runs to 14 residues. In DNA, the CDR3 is TGTTCCAGCAGCTTACAAGCGGGGGTAGAGACCCAGTACTTC. Residues: CSSSLQAGVETQYF.

V and J are TRBV5-8 and TRBJ1-3; D might be TRBD1 (5 bases). The length of the CDR3 is 16 residues. The germline V and J ends were trimmed by 5 bases and 4 bases, with 19 bases remaining between them. Per germline, CDR1 SGHTS and CDR2 YDEGEE. In DNA, the CDR3 is TGTGCCAGCAGACCTACAGGTGGCCTCTGGGGAAACACCATATATTTT. It specifies CASRPTGGLWGNTIYF.

The chain links TRBV7-6 to TRBJ1-2; 7 positions agree with TRBD1. Trimming took 5 bases from V and 4 from J; bases not matched to a gene: 10. The CDR3 runs 15 residues. From germline, CDR1 is SGHVS and CDR2 FNYEAQ. The CDR3 DNA reads TGTGCCAGCAGCGCCGGGACAGTTTTTAGCTATGGCTACACCTTC. This encodes CASSAGTVFSYGYTF.

This clone was counted once. The chain combines TRBV27 with TRBJ2-3; TRBD2 is a possible D gene (5 bases). Germline V gene lookup returns CDR1 MNHEY and CDR2 SMNVEV (reference sequence). V lost 2 bases to trimming and J lost 5 bases, with 11 bases between them. CDR3 length: 14 residues. The CDR3 here is CASSLVRVGDTQYF. CDR3 bases: TGTGCCAGCAGTTTAGTGCGGGTCGGAGATACGCAGTATTTT.

V is TRBV7-3 and J is TRBJ2-1; TRBD2 matches 12 bases. This CDR3 comprises 16 residues. The V and J ends lost 5 bases and 6 bases, in that order; junction bases with no gene match: 8. The V gene's germline CDR1 is SGHTA and CDR2 FQGTGA. CDR3 loop: CASSLSSGGAPNEQFF. The CDR3 region has the DNA TGTGCCAGCAGCCTATCTAGCGGGGGGGCCCCCAATGAGCAGTTCTTC.

The V call is TRBV27, the J call TRBJ1-2; TRBD1 might be the D (5 bases). Germline lookup yields CDR1 MNHEY and CDR2 SMNVEV (reference sequence). CDR3 length: 13 residues. Trimming stripped 6 bases from V and 4 bases from J, with 12 bases between. CDR3 amino acids: CASSPGLLYGYTF. Written as DNA, the CDR3 is TGTGCCAGCAGCCCAGGGTTACTCTATGGCTACACCTTC.

V and J are TRBV13 and TRBJ2-1; 10 nucleotides match TRBD2. The CDR3 has 18 amino acids. With V trimmed by 8 bases and J by 5 bases, 18 bases remained unmatched. Germline CDR1 reads PRHDT; CDR2 reads FYEKMQ (reference sequence). CDR3 coding DNA: TGTGCCAGCGCACCCGCAGGGAGGACTAGCGGATTGCACAATGAGCAGTTCTTC. Its protein product is CASAPAGRTSGLHNEQFF.

V gene TRBV7-3 combines with J gene TRBJ1-1, with D perhaps matching TRBD1 (6 bases). This CDR3 is 14 amino acids long. Deletions cut 5 bases from V and 4 bases from J, with 14 bases between. Per germline, CDR1 SGHTA and CDR2 FQGTGA. CDR3 region: CASSPQGGGTEAFF. CDR3 sequence (DNA): TGTGCCAGCAGCCCCCAGGGAGGGGGCACTGAAGCTTTCTTT.

This chain joins TRBV6-6 and TRBJ2-1, with 7 bases that match TRBD2. The V gene end was trimmed by 1 base and the J gene end by 4 bases; junction bases not matched to a gene: 7. Germline CDR1 and CDR2: MNHNY and SVGAGI (reference sequence). The CDR3 sequence is 16 residues long. The CDR3 is CASSYLRDYIYNEQFF. The CDR3 DNA reads as TGTGCCAGCAGTTACTTAAGGGACTACATTTACAATGAGCAGTTCTTC.

The genes are TRBV6-5 and TRBJ1-2, with D perhaps matching TRBD1 (6 bases). CDR1 is MNHEY and CDR2 is SVGAGI in the germline V gene. The CDR3 is 13 amino acids. Trimming took 5 bases from V and 4 from J, leaving 11 bases between them. The CDR3 is CASSTGQIYGYTF. CDR3 bases: TGTGCCAGCAGTACCGGACAGATCTATGGCTACACCTTC.

This chain uses TRBV11-1 with TRBJ2-7, with TRBD1 identical over 7 bases. CDR1 is SGHAT, CDR2 FQDESV, per germline (reference sequence). The CDR3 is 14 amino acids. V lost 5 bases and J lost 3; bases outside the gene matches: 7. CDR3 sequence (DNA): TGTGCCAGCAGCCGCCGGGACAGCCACTACGAGCAGTACTTC. Translated: CASSRRDSHYEQYF.

The J gene is TRBJ1-1, the V gene TRBV11-2; 9 bases match TRBD1. In germline, CDR1 is SGHAT, CDR2 FQNNGV. Trimming at V came to 3 bases and at J to 4 bases, leaving 6 bases not matched to a gene. This CDR3 contains 15 residues. The CDR3 is CASSLLGQGVTEAFF. As DNA, the CDR3 is TGTGCCAGCAGCTTGTTGGGACAGGGCGTCACTGAAGCTTTCTTT. Using reference TRBV11-2 and TRBJ1-1 for the parts outside the CDR3, the full variable domain is EAGVAQSPRYKIIEKRQSVAFWCNPISGHATLYWYQQILGQGPKLLIQFQNNGVVDDSQLPKDRFSAERLKGVDSTLKIQPAKLEDSAVYLCASSLLGQGVTEAFFGQGTRLTVV.

In this sample, this clone turned up a few times. This sequence joins TRBV10-3 and TRBJ2-1; D perhaps matches TRBD2 (5 bases). V was trimmed by 6 bases and J by 5 bases, leaving 11 bases between them. Germline CDR1 reads ENHRY; CDR2 reads SYGVKD. The CDR3 loop spans 13 amino acids. The CDR3 DNA sequence: TGTGCCATCAGCCCTCTAGCCAACAATGAGCAGTTCTTC. This translates into CAISPLANNEQFF.

V usage is TRBV2 and J usage is TRBJ1-5; the D is unclear. Trimming stripped 4 bases from V and 0 bases from J, with 7 bases between. Germline CDR1 SNHLY, CDR2 FYNNEI. The length of the CDR3 is 14 residues. CDR3 protein: CASSAENSNQPQHF. For the CDR3, the DNA is TGTGCCAGCAGTGCCGAGAATAGCAATCAGCCCCAGCATTTT.

The rearrangement uses TRBV5-1 and TRBJ1-1, with a tentative D call TRBD1 (5 bases). CDR3 length: 14 residues. Germline loops: CDR1 SGHRS, CDR2 YFSETQ. Between the trimmed V and J ends, which lost 1 base and 3 bases, there was a span of 10 bases. In DNA, the CDR3 is TGCGCCAGCAGCTTGCTGGGAGGGGACACTGAAGCTTTCTTT. Translation gives CASSLLGGDTEAFF.

The chain has TRBV28 and TRBJ2-5; the match to TRBD2 covers 7 bases. This CDR3 contains 13 residues. Germline V CDR1 and CDR2: MDHEN, SYDVKM. Losses at the gene ends were 7 bases for V and 2 bases for J; bases not matched to a gene: 4. As DNA, the CDR3 is TGTGCCAGCACTTGGGGGGGGCAAGAGACCCAGTACTTC. It specifies CASTWGGQETQYF.